The 17 T cell receptor beta chains below all came from one sample that was sequenced in a study of shared clonotypes between healthy human individuals. Profiling relied on immunoSEQ multiplex PCR, and the TCRdb table lists in-frame clones only, not all of them. The repertoire holds around 2.5 million clones, with 93% as singletons. The sequencing input was naive CD4+ T cells from PBMCs. Described subset: CD45RA+ positively selected. The origin of the receptors is a man aged 18 to 30 in good health. Some clones in this sample may be carry-over from other donors' samples.

The rearrangement uses TRBV30 and TRBJ1-1, with a weak D call TRBD1 (6 bases). The germline gives CDR1 GTSNPN, CDR2 SVGIG (reference sequence). This CDR3 is 14 amino acids long. The V and J ends lost 4 bases and 0 bases respectively, with 12 bases between them. The CDR3 nucleotides are TGTGCCTGGACTAACAGGGTTATGAACACTGAAGCTTTCTTT. This translates into CAWTNRVMNTEAFF.

J is TRBJ1-1 and V is TRBV5-4; no clear D. This CDR3 is 13 amino acids long. V was clipped by 4 bases and J by 1 base, with 8 bases between them. Germline CDR1 SGHNT, CDR2 YYREEE (reference sequence). CDR3 protein: CASSPTTNTEAFF. CDR3 sequence (DNA): TGTGCCAGCAGCCCGACGACGAACACTGAAGCTTTCTTT.

The chain uses TRBV5-4 and TRBJ2-2, with 7 nucleotides matching TRBD2. The V and J ends lost 4 bases and 2 bases, in that order; junction bases with no gene match: 8. CDR1 and CDR2 (germline): SGHNT, YYREEE (reference sequence). The CDR3 runs to 16 residues. The CDR3 DNA reads as TGTGCCAGCAGCCTCCTGGGGAGGGGTAACACCGGGGAGCTGTTTTTT. Encoded protein: CASSLLGRGNTGELFF.

V gene TRBV5-6 combines with J gene TRBJ1-2; a possible D gene is TRBD1 (6 bases). The CDR3 loop spans 14 amino acids. V was shortened by 4 bases and J by 5 bases, with 15 bases between the two germline ends. CDR1 and CDR2 (germline): SGHDT, YYEEEE. CDR3 coding DNA: TGTGCCAGCAGCGGACCCACAGGGACTTATGGCTACACCTTC. Translation gives CASSGPTGTYGYTF.

V and J are TRBV7-8 and TRBJ2-7, with 12 nucleotides matching TRBD2. Trimming cost V 4 bases and J 4 bases; bases outside gene matches: 5. CDR1 is SGHVS, CDR2 FQNEAQ, per germline. This CDR3 has 15 amino acids. In DNA form, the CDR3 reads TGTGCCAGCAGCTCGACTAGCGGGGGCTGGTACGAGCAGTACTTC. Its translation: CASSSTSGGWYEQYF.

This chain connects TRBV6-5 to TRBJ2-1, with D perhaps TRBD2 (6 bases). Looked up from germline, CDR1 is MNHEY and CDR2 is SVGAGI. The V end was cut by 2 bases, the J end by 6 bases, with 14 bases between. This CDR3 is built from 15 residues. This CDR3 is CASSYVEGRRNEQFF. DNA for the CDR3: TGTGCCAGCAGTTACGTGGAGGGAAGACGCAATGAGCAGTTCTTC.

The chain combines TRBV9 with TRBJ2-3; tentative D call: TRBD1 (5 bases). This CDR3 is 14 amino acids long. Trimming shortened V by 2 bases and J by 2 bases, and 9 bases separated the two germline ends. Germline V gene data show CDR1 as SGDLS and CDR2 as YYNGEE. CDR3: CASSVTGYTDTQYF. The CDR3 DNA reads as TGTGCCAGCAGCGTTACAGGTTACACAGATACGCAGTATTTT.

The chain joins TRBV4-2 to TRBJ2-7; D gene uncertain. Germline lookup yields CDR1 LGHNA and CDR2 YNFKEQ. Trimming cost V 5 bases and J 6 bases, with 17 bases left between them. The CDR3 runs 14 residues. CDR3 nucleotide sequence: TGTGCCAGCAGCGCAGCCGCGCTAGTAGCCGAGCAGTACTTC. It specifies CASSAAALVAEQYF.

The chain couples TRBV28 to TRBJ2-7, with D possibly being TRBD2 (5 bases). Between the trimmed V and J ends, which lost 3 bases and 2 bases, there was a span of 14 bases. The CDR3 runs to 15 residues. CDR1 and CDR2 from the germline V gene are MDHEN and SYDVKM. The CDR3 DNA reads as TGTGCCAGCAGTTTCTACCCAACCGGGGCCTACGAGCAGTACTTC. Protein: CASSFYPTGAYEQYF.

The genes are TRBV28 and TRBJ1-2, with TRBD1 as a possible D gene (5 bases). This CDR3 has 13 amino acids. CDR1 and CDR2 from the germline V gene are MDHEN and SYDVKM. V shed 5 bases and J shed 8 bases, with 15 bases lying between them. The CDR3 sequence is CASSPRTLRGYTF. CDR3 in DNA: TGTGCCAGCAGTCCCCGGACATTACGCGGCTACACCTTC.

The V call is TRBV27, the J call TRBJ1-1; possible D gene TRBD1, 6 bases. Germline V lookup: CDR1 MNHEY, CDR2 SMNVEV (reference sequence). The CDR3 is 15 amino acids. V gave up 6 bases and J gave up 2 bases, with 16 bases separating them. The CDR3 is CASSTPDRYNTEAFF. The DNA of the CDR3 is TGTGCCAGCAGCACTCCGGACAGATATAACACTGAAGCTTTCTTT.

V is TRBV6-6 and J is TRBJ2-7; TRBD2 matches 8 bases. Germline V gene sequence: CDR1 MNHNY, CDR2 SVGAGI (reference sequence). This CDR3 region has 16 residues. Trimming at V came to 3 bases and at J to 4 bases, leaving 11 bases not matched to a gene. The chain's CDR3 is CASSYSYGRALYEQYF. In nucleotides, the CDR3 is TGTGCCAGCAGTTATTCCTACGGGAGGGCCCTTTACGAGCAGTACTTC.

V and J are TRBV7-3 and TRBJ2-1, with D perhaps TRBD2 (5 bases). Germline values: CDR1 SGHTA, CDR2 FQGTGA. With 7 bases removed from V and 8 bases from J, the gap between germline ends came to 21 bases. The CDR3 consists of 15 residues. The CDR3 is CASNVDTSFMDEQFF. CDR3 in DNA: TGTGCCAGCAACGTCGACACTAGTTTTATGGATGAGCAGTTCTTC.

The chain is built from TRBV28 and TRBJ2-6; D gene ambiguous. Trimming took off 1 base at V and 4 bases at J, with 5 bases between the two ends. CDR3 length: 14 residues. CDR1 is MDHEN, CDR2 SYDVKM, per germline. The DNA for the CDR3 is TGTGCCAGCAGTTTATACGGGGGGGCCAACGTCCTGACTTTC. Translated, it gives CASSLYGGANVLTF.

J is TRBJ1-1 and V is TRBV7-9; 7 bases map to TRBD1. CDR3 length equals 16 residues. Germline loops: CDR1 SEHNR, CDR2 FQNEAQ (reference sequence). V lost 5 bases and J lost 5; bases outside the gene matches: 14. This chain's CDR3 is CASSTAGLSRGTEAFF. As DNA, the CDR3 is TGTGCCAGCAGCACAGCGGGACTGAGCAGGGGGACTGAAGCTTTCTTT. The whole variable domain, filled in from reference TRBV7-9 and TRBJ1-1, reads DTGVSQNPRHKITKRGQNVTFRCDPISEHNRLYWYRQTLGQGPEFLTYFQNEAQLEKSRLLSDRFSAERPKGSFSTLEIQRTEQGDSAMYLCASSTAGLSRGTEAFFGQGTRLTVV.

The chain employs TRBV5-4 and TRBJ2-7; tentative D call: TRBD2 (6 bases). Trimming pared 4 bases from V and 0 bases from J, leaving 17 bases between. The germline V gene has CDR1 SGHNT and CDR2 YYREEE (reference sequence). CDR3 size: 16 residues. The CDR3 protein is CASSSPETSSSYEQYF. The CDR3, as DNA: TGTGCCAGCAGCAGCCCGGAGACTAGTAGCTCCTACGAGCAGTACTTC.

A note on this clone: Other DNA sequences from this sample encode an identical CDR3 as well. V gene TRBV5-1 combines with J gene TRBJ1-1, with D hard to call. The CDR3 length is 14 residues. CDR1 is SGHRS and CDR2 is YFSETQ in the germline V gene. Trimming cost V 0 bases and J 2 bases, with 8 bases left between them. The CDR3 DNA reads as TGCGCCAGCAGCTTGGTGGTTTCCAACACTGAAGCTTTCTTT. Translated, it gives CASSLVVSNTEAFF.